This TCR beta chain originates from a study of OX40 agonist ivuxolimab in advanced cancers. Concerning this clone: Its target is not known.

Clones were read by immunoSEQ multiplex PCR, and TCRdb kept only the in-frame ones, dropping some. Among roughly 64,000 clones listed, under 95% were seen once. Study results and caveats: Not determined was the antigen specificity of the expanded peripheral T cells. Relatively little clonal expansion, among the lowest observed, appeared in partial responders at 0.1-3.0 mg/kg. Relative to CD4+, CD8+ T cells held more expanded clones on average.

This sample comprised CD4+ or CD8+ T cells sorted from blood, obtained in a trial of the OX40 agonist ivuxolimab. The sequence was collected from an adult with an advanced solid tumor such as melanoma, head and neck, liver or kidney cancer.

This CDR3 reads CAWSTGQGQEGYTF. CDR3 bases: TGTGCCTGGAGTACGGGACAGGGTCAGGAGGGCTACACCTTC. The chain joins TRBV30 to TRBJ1-2, with 9 bases fitting TRBD1. The CDR3 has 14 amino acids. The ends lost 2 bases at V and 8 bases at J; junction bases unmatched: 9. Germline V gene data show CDR1 as GTSNPN and CDR2 as SVGIG (reference sequence).